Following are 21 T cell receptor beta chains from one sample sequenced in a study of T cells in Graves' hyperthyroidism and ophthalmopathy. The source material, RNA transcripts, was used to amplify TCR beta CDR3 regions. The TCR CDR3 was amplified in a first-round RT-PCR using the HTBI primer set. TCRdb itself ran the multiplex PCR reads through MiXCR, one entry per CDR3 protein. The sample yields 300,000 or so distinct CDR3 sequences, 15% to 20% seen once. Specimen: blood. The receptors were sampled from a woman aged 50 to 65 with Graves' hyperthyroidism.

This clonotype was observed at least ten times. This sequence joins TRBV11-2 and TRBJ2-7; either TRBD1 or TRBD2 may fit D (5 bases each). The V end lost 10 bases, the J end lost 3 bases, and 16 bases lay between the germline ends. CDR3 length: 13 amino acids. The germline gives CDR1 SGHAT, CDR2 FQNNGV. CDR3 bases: TGTGCCACCAGGAGGCAGGGCAACTACGAGCAGTACTTC. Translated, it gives CATRRQGNYEQYF.

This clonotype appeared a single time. Here the CDR3 DNA reads TGTGCCAGCAGTCACCCTAGCGTACCCTACGAGCAGTACTTC. This codes for CASSHPSVPYEQYF. The chain recombines TRBV28 with TRBJ2-7, with a weak D call TRBD2 (6 bases). CDR1 and CDR2 (germline): MDHEN, SYDVKM. The CDR3 is 14 amino acids. Trimming took off 5 bases at V and 2 bases at J, with 13 bases between the two ends.

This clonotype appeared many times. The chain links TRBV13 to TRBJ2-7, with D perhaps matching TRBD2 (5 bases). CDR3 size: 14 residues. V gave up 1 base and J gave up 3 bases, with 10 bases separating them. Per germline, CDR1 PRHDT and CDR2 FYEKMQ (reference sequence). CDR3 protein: CASSLEPSNYEQYF. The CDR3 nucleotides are TGTGCCAGCAGCTTAGAGCCTAGCAACTACGAGCAGTACTTC.

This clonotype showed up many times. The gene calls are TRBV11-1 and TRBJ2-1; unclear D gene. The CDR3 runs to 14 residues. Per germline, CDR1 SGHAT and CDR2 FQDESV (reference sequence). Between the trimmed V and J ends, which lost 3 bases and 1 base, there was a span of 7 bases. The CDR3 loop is CASSFFPSYNEQFF. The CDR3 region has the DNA TGTGCCAGCAGCTTTTTCCCGTCCTACAATGAGCAGTTCTTC.

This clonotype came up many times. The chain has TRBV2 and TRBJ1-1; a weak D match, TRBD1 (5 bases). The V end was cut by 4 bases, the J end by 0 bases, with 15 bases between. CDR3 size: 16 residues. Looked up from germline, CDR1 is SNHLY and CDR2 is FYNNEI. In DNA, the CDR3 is TGTGCCAGCAGTGGGGTGGGGCAGGATCTGAACACTGAAGCTTTCTTT. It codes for CASSGVGQDLNTEAFF.

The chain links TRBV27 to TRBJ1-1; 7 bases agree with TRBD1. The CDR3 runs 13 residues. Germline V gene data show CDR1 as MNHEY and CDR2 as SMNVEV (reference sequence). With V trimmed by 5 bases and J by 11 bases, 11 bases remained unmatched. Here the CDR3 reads CASSPTPTGWAFF. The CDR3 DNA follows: TGTGCCAGCAGTCCTACACCGACAGGGTGGGCTTTCTTT.

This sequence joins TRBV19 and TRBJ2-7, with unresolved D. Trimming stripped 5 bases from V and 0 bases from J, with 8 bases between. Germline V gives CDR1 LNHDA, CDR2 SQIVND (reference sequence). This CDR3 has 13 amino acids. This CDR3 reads CASSVGSSYEQYF. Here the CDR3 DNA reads TGTGCCAGTAGTGTCGGTAGCTCCTACGAGCAGTACTTC.

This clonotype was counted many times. In DNA, the CDR3 is TGTGCCAGCAGACCGGGACAGGGGGTCTACGAGCAGTACTTC. It yields the protein CASRPGQGVYEQYF. The rearrangement uses TRBV6-1 and TRBJ2-7; TRBD1 matches 11 bases. Germline V gene data show CDR1 as MNHNS and CDR2 as SASEGT. The CDR3 loop spans 14 amino acids. Trimming removed 6 bases from V and 3 bases from J; junction bases left unmatched: 4.

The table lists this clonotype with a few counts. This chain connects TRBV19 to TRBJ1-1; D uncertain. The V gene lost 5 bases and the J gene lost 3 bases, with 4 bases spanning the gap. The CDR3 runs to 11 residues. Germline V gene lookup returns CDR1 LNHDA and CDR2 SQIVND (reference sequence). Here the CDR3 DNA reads TGTGCCAGTAGTGCCTACACTGAAGCTTTCTTT. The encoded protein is CASSAYTEAFF.

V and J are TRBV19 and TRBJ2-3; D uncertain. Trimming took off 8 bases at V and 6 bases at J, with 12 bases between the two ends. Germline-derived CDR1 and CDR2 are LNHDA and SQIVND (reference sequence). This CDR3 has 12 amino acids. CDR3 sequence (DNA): TGTGCCAGTTCCCCGCCCTGGGATACGCAGTATTTT. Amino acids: CASSPPWDTQYF.

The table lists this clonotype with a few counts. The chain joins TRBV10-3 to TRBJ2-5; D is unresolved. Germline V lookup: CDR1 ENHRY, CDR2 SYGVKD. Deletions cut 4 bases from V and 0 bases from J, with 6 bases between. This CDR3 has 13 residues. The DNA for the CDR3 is TGTGCCATCAGTGTGCAGGACCAAGAGACCCAGTACTTC. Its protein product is CAISVQDQETQYF.

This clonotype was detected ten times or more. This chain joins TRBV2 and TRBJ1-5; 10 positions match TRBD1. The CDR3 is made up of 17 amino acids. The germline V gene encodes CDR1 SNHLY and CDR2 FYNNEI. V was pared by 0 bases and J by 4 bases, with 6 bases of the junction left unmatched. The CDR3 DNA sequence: TGTGCCAGCAGTGAAGCGCTCGGGACAGGGGATAATCAGCCCCAGCATTTT. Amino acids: CASSEALGTGDNQPQHF.

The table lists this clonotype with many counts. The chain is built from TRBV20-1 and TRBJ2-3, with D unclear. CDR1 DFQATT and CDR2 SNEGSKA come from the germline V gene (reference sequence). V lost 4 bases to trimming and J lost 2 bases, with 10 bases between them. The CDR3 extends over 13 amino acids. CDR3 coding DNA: TGCAGTGCTACCCGACCCTACACAGATACGCAGTATTTT. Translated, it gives CSATRPYTDTQYF.

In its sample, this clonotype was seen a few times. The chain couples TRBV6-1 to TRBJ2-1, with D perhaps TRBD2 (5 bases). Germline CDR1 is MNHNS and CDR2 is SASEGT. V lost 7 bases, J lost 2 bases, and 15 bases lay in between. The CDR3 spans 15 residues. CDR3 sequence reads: CASTFTRSTYNEQFF. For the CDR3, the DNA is TGTGCCAGCACCTTCACTAGATCAACCTACAATGAGCAGTTCTTC.

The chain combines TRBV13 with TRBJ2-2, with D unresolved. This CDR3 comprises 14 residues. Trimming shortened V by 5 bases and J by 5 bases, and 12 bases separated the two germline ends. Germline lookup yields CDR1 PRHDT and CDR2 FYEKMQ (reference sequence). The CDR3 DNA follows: TGTGCCAGCAGCGCTAAAAGCAGAACCGGGGAGCTGTTTTTT. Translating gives CASSAKSRTGELFF.

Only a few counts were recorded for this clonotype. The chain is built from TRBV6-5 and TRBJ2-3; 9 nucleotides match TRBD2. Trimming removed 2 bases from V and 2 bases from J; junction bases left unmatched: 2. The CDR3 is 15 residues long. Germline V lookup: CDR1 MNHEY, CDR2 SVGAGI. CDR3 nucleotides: TGTGCCAGCAGTTACGAGCGGGGGGACACAGATACGCAGTATTTT. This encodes CASSYERGDTDTQYF.

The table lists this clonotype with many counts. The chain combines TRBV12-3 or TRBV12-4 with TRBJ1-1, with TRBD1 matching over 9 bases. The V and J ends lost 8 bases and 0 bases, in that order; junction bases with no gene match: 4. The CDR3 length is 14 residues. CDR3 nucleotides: TGTGCCAGCGACAGGGGGGACATGAACACTGAAGCTTTCTTT. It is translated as CASDRGDMNTEAFF.

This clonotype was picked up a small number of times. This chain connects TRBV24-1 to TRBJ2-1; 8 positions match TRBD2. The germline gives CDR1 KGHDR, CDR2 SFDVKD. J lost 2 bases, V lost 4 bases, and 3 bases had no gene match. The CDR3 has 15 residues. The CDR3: CATSDTSGPYNEQFF. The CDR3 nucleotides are TGTGCCACCAGTGACACTAGCGGACCCTACAATGAGCAGTTCTTC.

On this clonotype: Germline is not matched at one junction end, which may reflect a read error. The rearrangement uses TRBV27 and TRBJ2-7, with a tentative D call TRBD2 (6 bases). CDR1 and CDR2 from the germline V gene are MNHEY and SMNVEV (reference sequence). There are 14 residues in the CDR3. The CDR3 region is CAGSLLAAGNEQYF. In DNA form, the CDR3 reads TGTGCCGGCAGTTTGTTAGCAGCGGGTAACGAGCAGTACTTC.

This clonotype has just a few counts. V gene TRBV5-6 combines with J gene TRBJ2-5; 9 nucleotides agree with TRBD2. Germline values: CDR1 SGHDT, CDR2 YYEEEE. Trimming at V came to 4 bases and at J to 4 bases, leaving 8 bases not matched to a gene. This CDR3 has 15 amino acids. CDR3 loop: CASSNNLAGAETQYF. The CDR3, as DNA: TGTGCCAGCAGCAACAACTTAGCGGGAGCAGAGACCCAGTACTTC.

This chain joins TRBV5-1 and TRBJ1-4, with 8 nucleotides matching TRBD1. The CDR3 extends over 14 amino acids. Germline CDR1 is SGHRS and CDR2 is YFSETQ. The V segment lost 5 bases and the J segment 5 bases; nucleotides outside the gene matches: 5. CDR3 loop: CASRNGQGNEKLFF. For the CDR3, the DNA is TGCGCCAGCAGGAATGGACAGGGAAATGAAAAACTGTTTTTT.